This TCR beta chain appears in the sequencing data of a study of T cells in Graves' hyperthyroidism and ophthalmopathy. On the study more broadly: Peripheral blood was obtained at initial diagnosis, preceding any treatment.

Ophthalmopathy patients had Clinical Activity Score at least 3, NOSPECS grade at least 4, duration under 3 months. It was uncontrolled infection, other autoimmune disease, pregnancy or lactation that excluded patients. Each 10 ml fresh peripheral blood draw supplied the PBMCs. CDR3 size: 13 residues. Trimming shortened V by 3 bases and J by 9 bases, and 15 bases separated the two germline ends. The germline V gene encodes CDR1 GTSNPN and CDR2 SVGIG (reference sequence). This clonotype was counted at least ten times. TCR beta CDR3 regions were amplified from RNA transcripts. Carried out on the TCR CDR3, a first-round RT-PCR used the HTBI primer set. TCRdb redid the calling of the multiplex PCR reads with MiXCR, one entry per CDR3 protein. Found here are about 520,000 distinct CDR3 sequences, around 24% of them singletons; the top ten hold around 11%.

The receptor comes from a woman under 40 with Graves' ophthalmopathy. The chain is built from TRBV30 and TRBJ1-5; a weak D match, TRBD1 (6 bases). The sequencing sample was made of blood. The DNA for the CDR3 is TGTGCCTGGAGCCCCGACAGGCAGTTGCCCCAGCATTTT. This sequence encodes CAWSPDRQLPQHF.